The 24 T cell receptor beta chains reported below all come from one sample, sequenced in a study of blood T cell repertoires in COVID-19. Clones were sequenced by immunoSEQ multiplex PCR, and TCRdb holds only the in-frame ones, with some missing. The table has about 200,000 clones, almost 85% seen once. The material sequenced was peripheral blood. All receptors derive from a human donor with acute or convalescent COVID-19. The donor label of this sample is uncertain.

This clone has only a few counts. V gene TRBV7-9 combines with J gene TRBJ2-2; TRBD2 matches 10 bases. The CDR3 is made up of 15 amino acids. CDR1 and CDR2 from the germline V gene are SEHNR and FQNEAQ (reference sequence). V trimming: 4 bases; J trimming: 4 bases; junction bases outside the gene matches: 3. The CDR3 region is CASSWTSGSTGELFF. The CDR3 DNA sequence: TGTGCCAGCAGCTGGACTAGCGGTAGCACCGGGGAGCTGTTTTTT. Supplemented by reference TRBV7-9 and TRBJ2-2, the full variable domain reads DTGVSQNPRHKITKRGQNVTFRCDPISEHNRLYWYRQTLGQGPEFLTYFQNEAQLEKSRLLSDRFSAERPKGSFSTLEIQRTEQGDSAMYLCASSWTSGSTGELFFGEGSRLTVL.

This clone was recorded only once. This chain joins TRBV3-1 (or the pseudogene TRBV3-2) and TRBJ1-2; D ambiguous. Trimming shortened V by 3 bases and J by 2 bases, and 13 bases separated the two germline ends. CDR1 and CDR2 (germline): LGHDT, YNNKEL (reference sequence). This CDR3 is 15 amino acids long. The CDR3 is CASSQLSGKNYGYTF. CDR3 nucleotides: TGTGCCAGCAGCCAGTTGTCGGGAAAAAACTATGGCTACACCTTC.

The chain carries TRBV30 and TRBJ2-1, with 8 nucleotides matching TRBD2. In germline, CDR1 is GTSNPN, CDR2 SVGIG (reference sequence). There are 14 residues in the CDR3. The ends lost 4 bases at V and 5 bases at J; junction bases unmatched: 7. Here the CDR3 DNA reads TGTGCCTGGAACCCTAGCGGGCCCCACAATGAGCAGTTCTTC. Its protein is CAWNPSGPHNEQFF.

The chain combines TRBV6-5 with TRBJ1-1; 7 bases line up with TRBD1. Germline CDR1 MNHEY, CDR2 SVGAGI. This CDR3 has 15 residues. Trimming removed 0 bases from V and 0 bases from J; junction bases left unmatched: 1. CDR3 bases: TGTGCCAGCAGTTACTCGGGACAGCTGAACACTGAAGCTTTCTTT. It encodes CASSYSGQLNTEAFF.

This clone has more than one count but fewer than ten. The V gene is TRBV5-1, the J gene TRBJ1-4, with D perhaps matching TRBD1 (5 bases). CDR3 size: 14 residues. Trimming shortened V by 0 bases and J by 7 bases, and 10 bases separated the two germline ends. The V gene's germline CDR1 is SGHRS and CDR2 YFSETQ. The CDR3: CASSLGQGSEKLFF. CDR3 nucleotide sequence: TGCGCCAGCAGCTTGGGTCAGGGAAGTGAAAAACTGTTTTTT. The whole variable domain, filled in from reference TRBV5-1 and TRBJ1-4, reads KAGVTQTPRYLIKTRGQQVTLSCSPISGHRSVSWYQQTPGQGLQFLFEYFSETQRNKGNFPGRFSGRQFSNSRSEMNVSTLELGDSALYLCASSLGQGSEKLFFGSGTQLSVL.

CDR3 bases: TGTGCCAGCCAACTAGCGGGAGGGCCCAATGAGCAGTTCTTC. Translating gives CASQLAGGPNEQFF. V and J are TRBV7-9 and TRBJ2-1; 13 bases line up with TRBD2. The CDR3 length is 14 residues. J lost 6 bases, V lost 8 bases, and 4 bases had no gene match. Germline-derived CDR1 and CDR2 are SEHNR and FQNEAQ (reference sequence).

About this clone: The identical CDR3 is also encoded by other nucleotide sequences in the sample. V usage is TRBV19 and J usage is TRBJ1-2; D might be TRBD1 (5 bases). The CDR3 totals 13 residues. V dropped 4 bases and J dropped 2 bases, with 8 bases sitting between them. Germline lookup yields CDR1 LNHDA and CDR2 SQIVND (reference sequence). CDR3 amino acids: CASSTGGNYGYTF. The CDR3 nucleotides are TGTGCCAGTAGTACCGGGGGGAACTATGGCTACACCTTC.

The chain couples TRBV19 to TRBJ1-1; D not resolved. Trimming pared 7 bases from V and 4 bases from J, leaving 13 bases between. The germline gives CDR1 LNHDA, CDR2 SQIVND (reference sequence). CDR3 length: 13 residues. CDR3 DNA: TGTGCCAGTACCTATCGGGTGAGCACTGAAGCTTTCTTT. Translating gives CASTYRVSTEAFF. Full variable domain (missing parts from reference TRBV19 and TRBJ1-1): DGGITQSPKYLFRKEGQNVTLSCEQNLNHDAMYWYRQDPGQGLRLIYYSQIVNDFQKGDIAEGYSVSREKKESFPLTVTSAQKNPTAFYLCASTYRVSTEAFFGQGTRLTVV.

This clone has just one count. This rearrangement joins TRBV28 to TRBJ2-1; D may be TRBD1 (5 bases). Germline CDR1 and CDR2: MDHEN and SYDVKM. The CDR3 is 11 amino acids. Trimming shortened V by 8 bases and J by 8 bases, and 10 bases separated the two germline ends. CDR3 DNA sequence: TGTGCCAGCCGGTCCAGGGATGAGCAGTTCTTC. Protein sequence: CASRSRDEQFF.

The chain links TRBV7-6 to TRBJ1-4; no firm D call. The CDR3 covers 13 residues. Trimming removed 6 bases from V and 5 bases from J, with 10 bases in between. CDR1 and CDR2 (germline): SGHVS, FNYEAQ. Here the CDR3 DNA reads TGTGCCAGCAGGCGCACGGAGAATGAAAAACTGTTTTTT. This encodes CASRRTENEKLFF.

The chain carries TRBV5-1 and TRBJ2-5; 8 positions match TRBD2. This CDR3 has 16 residues. Germline assignment: CDR1 SGHRS and CDR2 YFSETQ. With 6 bases clipped from V and 5 bases from J, the junction kept 15 bases outside the gene matches. CDR3 coding DNA: TGCGCCAGCACCTCGGAAGGAAACGGGAGGGGTGAGACCCAGTACTTC. This sequence encodes CASTSEGNGRGETQYF.

CDR3 residues: CASMVPGREPDTQYF. DNA for the CDR3: TGCGCCAGCATGGTTCCCGGGAGGGAGCCAGATACGCAGTATTTT. The chain combines TRBV10-1 with TRBJ2-3; TRBD2 matches 8 bases. Germline assignment: CDR1 WNHNN and CDR2 SYGVQD (reference sequence). Trimming removed 7 bases from V and 4 bases from J; junction bases left unmatched: 10. The CDR3 contains 15 residues.

The sample holds a few counts of this clone. The rearrangement links TRBV7-9 to TRBJ2-1; 9 bases are shared with TRBD2. The CDR3 consists of 16 residues. Germline-derived CDR1 and CDR2 are SEHNR and FQNEAQ (reference sequence). The J segment lost 8 bases and the V segment lost 1 base, leaving 9 bases of the junction unmatched. The CDR3: CASSLGAASGKDEQFF. The CDR3 nucleotides are TGTGCCAGCAGCTTAGGGGCGGCTAGCGGGAAGGATGAGCAGTTCTTC.

In its sample, this clone was seen once. The chain combines TRBV10-1 with TRBJ2-1, with TRBD2 as a possible D gene (6 bases). Germline V gene data show CDR1 as WNHNN and CDR2 as SYGVQD (reference sequence). Trimming left V 8 bases short and J 3 bases short, with 17 bases between. The CDR3 length is 15 residues. This CDR3 is CASGGPGRLYNEQFF. The DNA for the CDR3 is TGCGCCAGCGGAGGCCCGGGGAGGCTCTACAATGAGCAGTTCTTC.

V and J are TRBV3-1 (or the pseudogene TRBV3-2) and TRBJ1-2; D is unresolved. The germline CDR1 and CDR2 sequences are LGHDT and YNNKEL (reference sequence). This CDR3 has 12 residues. Trimming removed 1 base from V and 12 bases from J, with 12 bases in between. CDR3 nucleotide sequence: TGTGCCAGCAGCCAAGGCGCCCCTCCGGACACCTTC. Translating gives CASSQGAPPDTF.

The chain couples TRBV11-3 to TRBJ2-2; 14 positions agree with TRBD2. CDR3 length: 16 amino acids. V lost 5 bases, J lost 8 bases, and 7 bases stayed unmatched. Germline values: CDR1 SGHNT, CDR2 YENEEA. DNA for the CDR3: TGTGCCAGCAGCACGGGACTAGCGGGAGCTAGTGGGGAGCTGTTTTTT. Protein sequence: CASSTGLAGASGELFF.

The rearrangement links TRBV11-2 to TRBJ1-2, with 7 bases identical to TRBD1. In germline, CDR1 is SGHAT, CDR2 FQNNGV. CDR3 size: 14 residues. With 5 bases clipped from V and 4 bases from J, the junction kept 7 bases outside the gene matches. Written as DNA, the CDR3 is TGTGCCAGCAGCCCAAACAGGGGCCTCTATGGCTACACCTTC. It specifies CASSPNRGLYGYTF.

V and J are TRBV5-5 and TRBJ2-3; tentative D call: TRBD2 (6 bases). Deletions cut 1 base from V and 5 bases from J, with 14 bases between. The germline CDR1 and CDR2 sequences are SGHKS and YYEKEE (reference sequence). This CDR3 spans 15 amino acids. The CDR3 DNA follows: TGTGCCAGCAGCTTGATGCCCCTGGGGGGAGATACGCAGTATTTT. It specifies CASSLMPLGGDTQYF.

The V and J genes are TRBV7-9 and TRBJ2-1, with 14 positions matching TRBD2. CDR3 length: 15 residues. The germline gives CDR1 SEHNR, CDR2 FQNEAQ (reference sequence). With V trimmed by 5 bases and J by 9 bases, 6 bases remained unmatched. The CDR3 here is CASSPQGLAGGEQFF. In nucleotides, the CDR3 is TGTGCCAGCAGCCCCCAAGGACTAGCGGGAGGTGAGCAGTTCTTC.

The chain joins TRBV30 to TRBJ1-4, with 10 bases lining up with TRBD1. This CDR3 contains 16 residues. The germline CDR1 and CDR2 sequences are GTSNPN and SVGIG (reference sequence). V trimming: 2 bases; J trimming: 7 bases; junction bases outside the gene matches: 10. The chain's CDR3 is CAWSLRQGARGEKLFF. Written as DNA, the CDR3 is TGTGCCTGGAGTCTTAGACAGGGGGCGCGGGGTGAAAAACTGTTTTTT. Full variable domain (outside the CDR3, taken from reference TRBV30 and TRBJ1-4): SQTIHQWPATLVQPVGSPLSLECTVEGTSNPNLYWYRQAAGRGLQLLFYSVGIGQISSEVPQNLSASRPQDRQFILSSKKLLLSDSGFYLCAWSLRQGARGEKLFFGSGTQLSVL.

CDR3 in amino acids: CASSLGDSGSRVGELFF. CDR3 DNA sequence: TGTGCCAGCAGCTTAGGTGATAGCGGGAGTCGGGTCGGGGAGCTGTTTTTT. J is TRBJ2-2 and V is TRBV11-2; TRBD2 matches at 9 bases. V lost 1 base and J lost 7; bases outside the gene matches: 10. This CDR3 has 17 amino acids. Germline values: CDR1 SGHAT, CDR2 FQNNGV.

The DNA for the CDR3 is TGTGCCAGCACCCCCATTCCAGGACAGACCAACACCGGGGAGCTGTTTTTT. Residues: CASTPIPGQTNTGELFF. The chain is built from TRBV28 and TRBJ2-2; tentative D call: TRBD1 (6 bases). The CDR3 is 17 residues long. The germline V gene encodes CDR1 MDHEN and CDR2 SYDVKM. The V gene lost 7 bases and the J gene lost 2 bases, with 20 bases spanning the gap.

V is TRBV12-3 or TRBV12-4 and J is TRBJ1-1; a weak D match, TRBD1 (5 bases). Trimming took off 8 bases at V and 5 bases at J, with 15 bases between the two ends. The CDR3 sequence is 13 residues long. CDR3 residues: CASSYGGTTEAFF. The CDR3 bases are TGTGCCAGCTCTTACGGGGGAACGACTGAAGCTTTCTTT.

The J gene is TRBJ1-6, the V gene TRBV30; the match to TRBD1 covers 8 bases. CDR1 and CDR2 (germline): GTSNPN, SVGIG (reference sequence). The V gene end was trimmed by 5 bases and the J gene end by 7 bases; junction bases not matched to a gene: 4. The CDR3 is made up of 13 amino acids. CDR3 in amino acids: CAWGDRGNSPLHF. The CDR3 bases are TGTGCCTGGGGCGACAGGGGCAATTCACCCCTCCACTTT. The whole variable domain, filled in from reference TRBV30 and TRBJ1-6, reads SQTIHQWPATLVQPVGSPLSLECTVEGTSNPNLYWYRQAAGRGLQLLFYSVGIGQISSEVPQNLSASRPQDRQFILSSKKLLLSDSGFYLCAWGDRGNSPLHFGNGTRLTVT.